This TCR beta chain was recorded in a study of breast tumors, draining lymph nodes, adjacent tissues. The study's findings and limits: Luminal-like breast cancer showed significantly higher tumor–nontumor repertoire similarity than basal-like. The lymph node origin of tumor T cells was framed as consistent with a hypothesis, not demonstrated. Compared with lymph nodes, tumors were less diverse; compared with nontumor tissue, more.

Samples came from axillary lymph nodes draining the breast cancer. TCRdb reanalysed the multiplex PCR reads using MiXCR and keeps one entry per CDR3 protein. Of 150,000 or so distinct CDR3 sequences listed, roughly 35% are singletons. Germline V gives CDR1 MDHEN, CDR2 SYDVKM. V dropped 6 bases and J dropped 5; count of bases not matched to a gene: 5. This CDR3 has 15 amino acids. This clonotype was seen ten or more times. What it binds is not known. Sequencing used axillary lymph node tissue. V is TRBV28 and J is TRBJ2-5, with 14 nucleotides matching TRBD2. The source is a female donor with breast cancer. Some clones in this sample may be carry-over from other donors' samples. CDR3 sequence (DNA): TGTGCCAGCAGCCGAAGGACTAGCGGGGGGGAGACCCAGTACTTC. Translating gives CASSRRTSGGETQYF.